Sequencing of this T cell receptor beta chain was carried out in a study of cytomegalovirus exposure and HLA in healthy donors. This PCR relied on a set of 60 Vbeta primers and 13 Jbeta primers. Method: immunoSEQ multiplex PCR; TCRdb's copy keeps in-frame clones and lacks some. In the table there are under 100,000 clones, around 81% of which are singletons. With 6 bases clipped from V and 8 bases from J, the junction kept 10 bases outside the gene matches. This CDR3 has 15 amino acids. Germline lookup yields CDR1 KGHSH and CDR2 LQKENI. Study-wide results and limits: There were some public TCRs occurring in many donors, but most TCR sequences were rare. It was 164 TCR beta chains that were listed as cytomegalovirus-associated. When analyzed later, a missense DCLRE1C variant was found to be linked to TCR beta V- and J-gene trimming. In a later analysis, donors in an Asian-associated ancestry cluster reportedly had fewer N-insertions in productive TCRs than the cohort mean.

This clone occurred a few times. Its antigen is not known. The specimen sequenced was PBMCs. The chain couples TRBV18 to TRBJ1-4, with TRBD1 identical over 9 bases. The clonotype originates from a man aged 18-30 years in good health and CMV-seropositive. CDR3 coding DNA: TGTGCCAGCTCGCTGAGTTCCGGGACAGGGGAAAAACTGTTTTTT. It yields the protein CASSLSSGTGEKLFF.